The TCR beta chain under discussion was sequenced for a study of blood T cells in healthy people across ages. Study-level points and caveats: CMV infection status of these donors was not known.

Primed by a sample-barcoded 5' primer and a J-beta primer mix, a second PCR proceeded for 7 to 11 cycles. Researchers report that a template-switch adaptor with 12 random nucleotides tagged each cDNA molecule. TCRdb recomputed calls from the 5' RACE reads with MiXCR, one row per CDR3 protein. Here the sample spans over 700,000 distinct CDR3 sequences, approximately 55% being singletons. This clonotype was observed at least ten times. Its antigen is undetermined. This CDR3 has 18 residues. J was trimmed by 3 bases and V by 2 bases; bases with no gene match: 9. Germline CDR1 is ENHRY and CDR2 is SYGVKD. J is TRBJ2-6 and V is TRBV10-3, with 8 bases that match TRBD1. Sequencing input: blood. The TCR comes from a man at least 80 years old in good health. The CDR3 loop is CAISEPRQTGVGANVLTF. CDR3 bases: TGTGCCATCAGTGAGCCTAGACAGACAGGGGTTGGGGCCAACGTCCTGACTTTC.